This TCR beta chain was identified in a study of CD8 T cells in ankylosing spondylitis. Notes on the study in general: It was reported that disease-linked clones were significantly enriched in matched ankylosing spondylitis synovial fluid. Seemingly characteristic of ankylosing spondylitis blood was a TCR beta motif consisting of under 10 highly homologous variants.

5'-RACE, quantitative and with molecular barcodes, yielded the TCR beta libraries. TCRdb reprocessed the 5' RACE reads via MiXCR and lists one record per CDR3 protein. Of about 150,000 distinct CDR3 sequences listed, 30% to 35% are singletons. A remark on this clonotype: Its antigen is still unknown.

The CDR3 has 13 amino acids. V shed 3 bases and J shed 4 bases, with 9 bases lying between them. Germline V CDR1 and CDR2: SNHLY, FYNNEI. This clonotype was obtained from a male donor with ankylosing spondylitis. Sequenced input: synovial fluid, either unsorted or a sorted T cell fraction (not recorded which). This chain links TRBV2 with TRBJ1-2; D gene unclear. The CDR3 region is CASSEGRSYGYTF. CDR3 nucleotide sequence: TGTGCCAGCAGTGAGGGAAGGTCCTATGGCTACACCTTC.